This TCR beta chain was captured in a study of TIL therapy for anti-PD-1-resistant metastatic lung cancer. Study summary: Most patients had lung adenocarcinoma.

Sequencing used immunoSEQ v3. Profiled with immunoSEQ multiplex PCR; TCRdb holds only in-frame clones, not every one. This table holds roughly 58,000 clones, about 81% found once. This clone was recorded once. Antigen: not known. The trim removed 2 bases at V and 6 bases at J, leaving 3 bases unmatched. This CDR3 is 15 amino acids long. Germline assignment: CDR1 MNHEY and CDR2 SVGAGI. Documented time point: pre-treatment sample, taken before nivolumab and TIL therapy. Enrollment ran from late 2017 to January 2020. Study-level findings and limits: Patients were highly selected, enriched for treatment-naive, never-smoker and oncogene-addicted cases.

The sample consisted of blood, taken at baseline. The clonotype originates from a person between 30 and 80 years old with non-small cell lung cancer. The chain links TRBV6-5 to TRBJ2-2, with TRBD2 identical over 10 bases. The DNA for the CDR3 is TGTGCCAGCAGTTACGGGACTAGCGAAGCCGGGGAGCTGTTTTTT. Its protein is CASSYGTSEAGELFF.